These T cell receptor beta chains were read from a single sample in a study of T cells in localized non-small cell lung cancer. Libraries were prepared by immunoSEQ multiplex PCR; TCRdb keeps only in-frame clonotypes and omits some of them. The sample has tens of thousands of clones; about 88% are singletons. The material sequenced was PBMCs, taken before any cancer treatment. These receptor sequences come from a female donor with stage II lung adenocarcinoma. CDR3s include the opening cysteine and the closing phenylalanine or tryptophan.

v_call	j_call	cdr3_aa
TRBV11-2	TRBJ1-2	CASSLVNYGYTF
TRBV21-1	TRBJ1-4	CASSSPTRDRVWEKLFF
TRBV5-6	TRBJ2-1	CASSRTSGGAKEQFF
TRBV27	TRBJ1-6	CASSFNRGGRPLHF
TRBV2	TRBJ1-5	CASSDQFSNQPQHF
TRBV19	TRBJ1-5	CASSIHRIGALGGNQPQHF
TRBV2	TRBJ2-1	CASSDDARVYNEQFF
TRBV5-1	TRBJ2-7	CASSLGGLGYEQYF
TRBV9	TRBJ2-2	CASSGVGSISGELFF
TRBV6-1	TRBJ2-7	CASSEKGWYEQYF
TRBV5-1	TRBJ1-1	CASSLVHPADTEAFF
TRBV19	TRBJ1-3	CASGGQGFVGNTIYF
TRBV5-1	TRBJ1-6	CASSLDDTSAPLHF
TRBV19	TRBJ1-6	CASTPDGMYNSPLHF
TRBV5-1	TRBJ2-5	CASSSVAGGGETQYF
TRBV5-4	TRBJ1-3	CASKQGSGNTIYF
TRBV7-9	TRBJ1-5	CASSRQGAGNQPQHF
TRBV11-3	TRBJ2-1	CASSSLPSSYNEQFF
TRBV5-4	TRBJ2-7	CASSPRAGREQYF
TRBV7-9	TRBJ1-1	CASSSPTGGALYTEAFF
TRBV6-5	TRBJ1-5	CASTPTGGNQPQHF
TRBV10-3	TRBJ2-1	CATVDRFDEQFF
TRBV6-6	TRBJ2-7	CASNREWEQYF
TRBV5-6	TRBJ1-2	CASSLLQGQGYTF
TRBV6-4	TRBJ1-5	CASSDSIGQPQHF
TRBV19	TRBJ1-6	CASSNNGLNSPLHF
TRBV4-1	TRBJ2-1	CASSPGLAGDRTYNEQFF
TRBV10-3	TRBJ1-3	CAISSGQNSGNTIYF
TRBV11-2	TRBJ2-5	CASSLGRGRLRETQYF
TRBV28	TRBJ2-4	CASRRGGQLAKNIQYF
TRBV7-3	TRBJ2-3	CASSLGGTSGGHDTQYF
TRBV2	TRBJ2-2	CASDPGLAGGTGELFF
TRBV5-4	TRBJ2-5	CASSQGGSKETQYF
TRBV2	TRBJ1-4	CASSEAGGVTNEKLFF
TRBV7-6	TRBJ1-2	CASSLVRGGDYGYTF
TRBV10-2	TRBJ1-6	CASSAAGTGTYNSPLHF
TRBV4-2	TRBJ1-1	CASSQDRREARKAFF
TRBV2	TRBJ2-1	CASSTPGLAGGRSSYNEQFF
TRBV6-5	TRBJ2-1	CASSPREKYNEQFF
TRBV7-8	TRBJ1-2	CASSLGPGRANYGYTF
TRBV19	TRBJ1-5	CASREDRANNQPQHF
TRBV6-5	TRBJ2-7	CASSYEGYEQYF
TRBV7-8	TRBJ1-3	CASSLARHDSGNTIYF
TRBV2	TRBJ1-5	CASSEVGMLAGKNQPQHF
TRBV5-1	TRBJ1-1	CASSLEGTEAFF
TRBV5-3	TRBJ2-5	CARSFGKETQYF
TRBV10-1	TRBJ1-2	CASSESRGYGYTF
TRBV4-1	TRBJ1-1	CASSHSRFMNTEAFF
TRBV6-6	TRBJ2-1	CASSPGGGREQFF
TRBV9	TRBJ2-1	CASSRASAASYNEQFF
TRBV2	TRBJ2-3	CASSSMDRAYSTDTQYF
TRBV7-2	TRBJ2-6	CASTLGRSGANVLTF
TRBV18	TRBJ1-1	CASSPGGVNTEAFF
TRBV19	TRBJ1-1	CASSPLGDPRHTEAFF
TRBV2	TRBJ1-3	CASSRGGPDLGNTIYF